This entry lists 30 T cell receptor beta chains sequenced from one sample in a study of blood T cells in healthy people across ages. A sample-barcoded 5' primer and a J-beta primer mix were used in a second PCR of about 7 to 12 cycles. TCRdb re-called the 5' RACE reads through MiXCR, storing one row per CDR3 protein. Here the sample spans 550,000 to 650,000 distinct CDR3 sequences, about 30% being singletons. Input material: blood. The receptors derive from a woman over 75 in good health.

On this clonotype itself: One end of the junction fails to match germline, which may point to a read error. The rearrangement links TRBV15 to TRBJ1-6, with D unclear. CDR1 is LNHNV and CDR2 is YYDKDF in the germline V gene (reference sequence). The CDR3 is 15 amino acids. The CDR3 DNA reads TGTGCCGCCAGCAGAGATCCCGGCGGGAATTCACCCCTCCACTTT. Translating gives CAASRDPGGNSPLHF.

This clonotype was counted at least ten times. In nucleotides, the CDR3 is TGTGCCAGCAGCCAATCGGGACAGATTAACAATGAGCAGTTCTTC. Protein sequence: CASSQSGQINNEQFF. The rearrangement links TRBV3-1 to TRBJ2-1, with 7 bases matching TRBD1. Germline V lookup: CDR1 LGHDT, CDR2 YNNKEL (reference sequence). The length of the CDR3 is 15 residues. The V and J ends lost 2 bases and 5 bases, in that order; junction bases with no gene match: 6.

This clonotype has a count of ten or more. The rearrangement joins TRBV24-1 to TRBJ2-5; 7 bases map to TRBD2. The CDR3 totals 15 residues. V was pared by 5 bases and J by 2 bases, with 7 bases of the junction left unmatched. Germline V lookup: CDR1 KGHDR, CDR2 SFDVKD. The CDR3 DNA is TGTGCCACCAGTGGGGTCGGGCGGGGGCAAGAGACCCAGTACTTC. This translates into CATSGVGRGQETQYF.

This clonotype was seen repeatedly, ten times or more. The CDR3 DNA follows: TGTGCCAGCAGCGACAGGGATAATTCACCCCTCCACTTT. It specifies CASSDRDNSPLHF. V gene TRBV6-6 combines with J gene TRBJ1-6; 7 nucleotides align to TRBD1. The CDR3 length is 13 residues. J lost 5 bases, V lost 6 bases, and 1 base had no gene match. CDR1 is MNHNY and CDR2 is SVGAGI in the germline V gene (reference sequence).

This clonotype has at least ten counts. The genes are TRBV2 and TRBJ2-3; D remains ambiguous. CDR3 length: 14 amino acids. Trimming stripped 2 bases from V and 1 base from J, with 7 bases between. Per germline, CDR1 SNHLY and CDR2 FYNNEI. The CDR3 sequence is CASSENRGTDTQYF. The CDR3 DNA reads TGTGCCAGCAGTGAAAATCGGGGCACAGATACGCAGTATTTT.

On this clonotype: At one end, the junction sequence differs from germline, possibly due to a read error. In DNA form, the CDR3 reads TGCGCCAGCAGCCTGGACAGGGGTGACTATGGCTGCACTTTC. It specifies CASSLDRGDYGCTF. The genes are TRBV5-1 and TRBJ1-2, with TRBD1 matching over 9 bases. From germline, CDR1 is SGHRS and CDR2 YFSETQ. The CDR3 sequence is 14 residues long.

This clonotype was seen many times. V is TRBV6-6 and J is TRBJ2-5, with D possibly matching TRBD2 (7 bases). Trimming took 2 bases from V and 4 from J, leaving 11 bases between them. This CDR3 has 14 residues. Germline CDR1 MNHNY, CDR2 SVGAGI (reference sequence). The CDR3: CASSYPGGPETQYF. In DNA, the CDR3 is TGTGCCAGCAGTTACCCGGGGGGCCCAGAGACCCAGTACTTC.

The sample holds many counts of this clonotype. The J gene is TRBJ2-5, the V gene TRBV6-6, with 11 bases lining up with TRBD2. The CDR3 is made up of 15 amino acids. CDR1 and CDR2 from the germline V gene are MNHNY and SVGAGI (reference sequence). J was trimmed by 4 bases and V by 5 bases; bases with no gene match: 6. The chain's CDR3 is CASSLGLAVSETQYF. The CDR3 DNA reads as TGTGCCAGCAGTCTGGGACTAGCGGTCTCAGAGACCCAGTACTTC.

In this sample, this clonotype turned up a few times. The chain joins TRBV18 to TRBJ1-1; possibly TRBD1 for D (6 bases). With 2 bases removed from V and 11 bases from J, the gap between germline ends came to 12 bases. CDR1 KGHSH and CDR2 LQKENI come from the germline V gene. The CDR3 is 12 residues long. The CDR3 region has the DNA TGTGCCAGCTCACCAGGGGGCGTCCCGGCTTTCTTT. This translates into CASSPGGVPAFF.

This clonotype was seen more than once but under ten times. The J gene is TRBJ2-1, the V gene TRBV5-1, with no clear D. CDR3 length equals 13 residues. Trimming left V 0 bases short and J 2 bases short, with 3 bases between. Germline CDR1 reads SGHRS; CDR2 reads YFSETQ. For the CDR3, the DNA is TGCGCCAGCAGCTTGGTTCCCTACAATGAGCAGTTCTTC. As protein: CASSLVPYNEQFF. The whole variable domain, remainder taken from reference TRBV5-1 and TRBJ2-1, is KAGVTQTPRYLIKTRGQQVTLSCSPISGHRSVSWYQQTPGQGLQFLFEYFSETQRNKGNFPGRFSGRQFSNSRSEMNVSTLELGDSALYLCASSLVPYNEQFFGPGTRLTVL.

The genes are TRBV2 and TRBJ2-1; 7 bases match TRBD1. The CDR3 consists of 13 residues. The germline V gene encodes CDR1 SNHLY and CDR2 FYNNEI. V dropped 5 bases and J dropped 13; count of bases not matched to a gene: 11. CDR3 residues: CASSKNRGETQFF. Here the CDR3 DNA reads TGTGCCAGCAGTAAAAACAGGGGAGAGACCCAGTTCTTC.

Points on this clonotype: Given a much more abundant clone one base away, this may be a read error. The CDR3 nucleotides read TGCGCCAGCAGTAGACAGCGCTCCTACAATGAGCAGTACTTC. As protein: CASSRQRSYNEQYF. The chain links TRBV5-1 to TRBJ2-1; maybe TRBD1 (5 bases). The J call may be faulty, since TRBJ2-7 better matches the DNA end. This CDR3 region has 14 residues. Germline assignment: CDR1 SGHRS and CDR2 YFSETQ.

This clonotype was recorded at least ten times. This chain joins TRBV5-1 and TRBJ2-1, with 8 positions matching TRBD2. CDR3 length equals 14 residues. The V and J ends lost 2 bases and 7 bases, in that order; junction bases with no gene match: 5. CDR1 and CDR2 (germline): SGHRS, YFSETQ. The CDR3 DNA follows: TGCGCCAGCAGCTTACCGGGGGGGGTGAATGAGCAGTTCTTC. Amino acids: CASSLPGGVNEQFF.

This clonotype was counted at least ten times. The chain couples TRBV20-1 to TRBJ1-2, with 10 bases that match TRBD1. CDR3 length equals 16 residues. V was pared by 3 bases and J by 5 bases, with 12 bases of the junction left unmatched. In germline, CDR1 is DFQATT, CDR2 SNEGSKA (reference sequence). CDR3 in amino acids: CSASPKGQGRGYGYTF. CDR3 DNA sequence: TGCAGTGCTAGCCCGAAGGGACAGGGGAGGGGATATGGCTACACCTTC.

Points on this clonotype: A much larger clone is a single base away; this may be a read error. Given the absence of the conserved phenylalanine or tryptophan at the CDR3 end, a read error is likely. The chain is built from TRBV6-2 or TRBV6-3 and TRBJ2-1; TRBD2 is a possible D gene (6 bases). The CDR3 loop spans 14 amino acids. Trimming stripped 8 bases from V and 2 bases from J, with 13 bases between. CDR1 MNHEY and CDR2 SVGEGT come from the germline V gene. CDR3 DNA sequence: TGTGCCAGCGACGTCGGGGGACCCTACAATGAGCAGTTCTTA. Encoded protein: CASDVGGPYNEQFL.

This clonotype was found many times. Compared with germline, one end of the junction differs, possibly owing to a read error. The gene calls are TRBV7-2 and TRBJ2-7; D possibly corresponds to TRBD1 (6 bases). Per the germline V gene, CDR1 is SGHTA and CDR2 is FQGNSA. This CDR3 has 14 residues. CDR3 region: CASSLDRFSYEQYF. The CDR3, as DNA: TGTGCCAGCAGTTTAGACAGGTTCTCCTACGAGCAGTACTTC.

With respect to this clonotype: Because it lacks the conserved phenylalanine or tryptophan at the end, this CDR3 is likely a read error. J is TRBJ1-1 and V is TRBV9; 7 bases fit TRBD1. V lost 3 bases, J lost 5 bases, and 4 bases stayed unmatched. Germline V CDR1 and CDR2: SGDLS, YYNGEE. The CDR3 loop spans 13 amino acids. Here the CDR3 DNA reads TGTGCCAGCAGCGGAACAGGGGTTACTGAAGCTTTCTGT. Translated: CASSGTGVTEAFC.

Points on this clonotype: This may be a read error: a much more frequent sequence differs by one nucleotide. The chain uses TRBV20-1 and TRBJ2-5; 10 nucleotides line up with TRBD2. V dropped 6 bases and J dropped 0; count of bases not matched to a gene: 13. The CDR3 sequence is 17 residues long. The V gene's germline CDR1 is DFQATT and CDR2 SNEGSKA (reference sequence). The CDR3 loop is CSASHLAGGPHQETQYF. As DNA, the CDR3 is TGCAGTGCCTCCCACTTAGCGGGGGGCCCGCACCAAGAGACCCAGTACTTC.

This clonotype was counted a few times. The chain has TRBV9 and TRBJ2-7; D is perhaps TRBD1 (6 bases). The germline V gene has CDR1 SGDLS and CDR2 YYNGEE. V lost 0 bases and J 6 bases, leaving 10 bases between the germline ends. This CDR3 region has 13 residues. Here the CDR3 DNA reads TGTGCCAGCAGCGTAGAGCAGGGGAGCGAGCAGTACTTC. It is translated as CASSVEQGSEQYF.

The chain couples TRBV18 to TRBJ2-7, with D tentatively TRBD2 (6 bases). The DNA end lines up better with TRBJ2-5; the J call may be wrong. The CDR3 is 13 residues long. Germline-derived CDR1 and CDR2 are KGHSH and LQKENI. The CDR3 sequence: CASSAGRRETQYF. For the CDR3, the DNA is TGTGCCAGCTCAGCGGGACGGAGGGAGACCCAGTACTTC.

This clonotype was counted only a few times. The CDR3: CSVSGTGETEAFF. The CDR3 DNA reads TGCAGCGTATCCGGGACAGGGGAAACTGAAGCTTTCTTT. This chain links TRBV29-1 with TRBJ1-1; 10 bases line up with TRBD1. The CDR3 is made up of 13 amino acids. Germline V gene sequence: CDR1 SQVTM, CDR2 ANQGSEA. V dropped 6 bases and J dropped 5; count of bases not matched to a gene: 6.

The genes are TRBV9 and TRBJ2-4; 9 bases align to TRBD1. The germline gives CDR1 SGDLS, CDR2 YYNGEE. The CDR3 consists of 16 residues. V was pared by 4 bases and J by 3 bases, with 8 bases of the junction left unmatched. The CDR3 DNA sequence: TGTGCCAGCAGCCCGGGACAGGGCCGAGGCAAAAACATTCAGTACTTC. Protein sequence: CASSPGQGRGKNIQYF.

The rearrangement links TRBV7-9 to TRBJ1-1, with no clear D. The germline V gene encodes CDR1 SEHNR and CDR2 FQNEAQ (reference sequence). V was cut by 1 base and J by 0 bases, with 9 bases left in between. This CDR3 is 15 amino acids long. The CDR3 DNA reads as TGTGCCAGCAGCTTAGGGGTCCGCTTGAACACTGAAGCTTTCTTT. Encoded protein: CASSLGVRLNTEAFF.

This clonotype was seen only a few times. This chain joins TRBV5-1 and TRBJ1-2; the match to TRBD1 covers 8 bases. The CDR3 length is 14 residues. V trimming: 0 bases; J trimming: 6 bases; junction bases outside the gene matches: 4. Germline V lookup: CDR1 SGHRS, CDR2 YFSETQ. CDR3 protein: CASSLATGGNGYTF. The CDR3 DNA follows: TGCGCCAGCAGCTTGGCCACAGGGGGAAATGGCTACACCTTC.

To note about this clonotype: A much larger clone sits a single nucleotide away, making a read error possible. The J gene is TRBJ2-5, the V gene TRBV5-1; TRBD1 agrees at 7 bases. CDR3 length: 14 residues. V lost 0 bases to trimming and J lost 11 bases; unmatched junction nucleotides: 10. Germline values: CDR1 SGHRS, CDR2 YFSETQ. CDR3 nucleotide sequence: TGCGCCAGCAGCTTGGAGACAGGGTCTAGTGAGCAGTACTTC. Its protein is CASSLETGSSEQYF.

Notes on this clonotype: Just one base apart from a much larger clone, this may be a read error. The genes are TRBV12-3 or TRBV12-4 and TRBJ2-7; D might be TRBD2 (6 bases). The CDR3 is 13 amino acids. V lost 7 bases to trimming and J lost 7 bases, with 17 bases between them. CDR3 residues: CASIPVGGNEQYF. Here the CDR3 DNA reads TGTGCCAGCATCCCCGTGGGAGGCAATGAGCAGTACTTC.

This rearrangement joins TRBV7-9 to TRBJ1-1; 8 bases match TRBD1. Germline V gives CDR1 SEHNR, CDR2 FQNEAQ (reference sequence). V trimming: 3 bases; J trimming: 7 bases; junction bases outside the gene matches: 19. The CDR3 is 18 amino acids. This CDR3 reads CASSFSPGSGTGRGEAFF. The CDR3 nucleotides are TGTGCCAGCAGCTTCTCCCCCGGGTCAGGGACAGGCAGGGGTGAAGCTTTCTTT.

This clonotype was detected ten times or more. The V gene is TRBV20-1, the J gene TRBJ1-5; 7 nucleotides align to TRBD1. The CDR3 is made up of 15 amino acids. J lost 3 bases, V lost 5 bases, and 10 bases had no gene match. CDR1 is DFQATT, CDR2 SNEGSKA, per germline (reference sequence). The CDR3 loop is CSAPPTGIPNQPQHF. DNA of the CDR3: TGCAGTGCTCCCCCGACAGGGATCCCCAATCAGCCCCAGCATTTT.

This clonotype was observed at least ten times. This rearrangement joins TRBV7-2 to TRBJ2-5, with D possibly TRBD1 on 6 matching bases. Germline values: CDR1 SGHTA, CDR2 FQGNSA. The CDR3 length is 15 residues. V lost 4 bases, J lost 5 bases, and 17 bases lay in between. The chain's CDR3 is CASSSFPRGRETQYF. The CDR3, as DNA: TGTGCCAGCAGCTCCTTTCCCAGGGGACGCGAGACCCAGTACTTC. Full variable domain (outside the CDR3, taken from reference TRBV7-2 and TRBJ2-5): GAGVSQSPSNKVTEKGKDVELRCDPISGHTALYWYRQSLGQGLEFLIYFQGNSAPDKSGLPSDRFSAERTGGSVSTLTIQRTQQEDSAVYLCASSSFPRGRETQYFGPGTRLLVL.

In this sample, this clonotype turned up many times. The chain employs TRBV5-4 and TRBJ2-1; TRBD1 matches at 8 bases. Germline V gene sequence: CDR1 SGHNT, CDR2 YYREEE (reference sequence). There are 16 residues in the CDR3. V lost 3 bases and J lost 4; bases outside the gene matches: 9. The CDR3: CASSSTTGAKYNEQFF. CDR3 DNA sequence: TGTGCCAGCAGCTCCACGACAGGGGCGAAATACAATGAGCAGTTCTTC.